The 10 T cell receptor beta chains below were found in one sample sequenced in a study of T cell repertoires in cytomegalovirus infection (dated by TCRdb to 2018 to 2020). This sample was sequenced with an Illumina HiSeq 1500. TCRdb trimmed the raw reads at Q25, called clones with MiXCR and kept productive beta chains. Each CDR3 protein gets just one entry, which takes the most common genes and DNA from the rows behind it. The sample table holds approximately 500,000 distinct CDR3 sequences, of which approximately 15% were seen once. Jointly, the top ten make up roughly a quarter of the sample. The material sequenced was CD8+ T cells from PBMCs. The origin of the receptors is a human donor in good health (CMV status not recorded). Some clones in this sample may be carry-over from other donors' samples.

Only a few counts were recorded for this clonotype. The chain recombines TRBV14 with TRBJ1-2; TRBD1 matches 8 bases. V lost 4 bases to trimming and J lost 5 bases; unmatched junction nucleotides: 12. The CDR3 is 16 residues long. Germline V CDR1 and CDR2: SGHDN, FVKESK. CDR3 nucleotide sequence: TGTGCCAGCAGCCCACTTCGCACAGGGGGAGTGTATGGCTACACCTTC. It is translated as CASSPLRTGGVYGYTF. The full variable domain, with the rest looked up from reference TRBV14 and TRBJ1-2, is EAGVTQFPSHSVIEKGQTVTLRCDPISGHDNLYWYRRVMGKEIKFLLHFVKESKQDESGMPNNRFLAERTGGTYSTLKVQPAELEDSGVYFCASSPLRTGGVYGYTFGSGTRLTVV.

The chain couples TRBV29-1 to TRBJ2-7, with 7 bases fitting TRBD1. CDR1 is SQVTM and CDR2 is ANQGSEA in the germline V gene. This CDR3 spans 12 amino acids. Unmatched junction bases numbered 4, after V lost 6 bases and J lost 2 bases. CDR3 amino acids: CSVQGLPYEQYF. The CDR3 DNA sequence: TGCAGCGTACAGGGGCTCCCCTACGAGCAGTACTTC.

This clonotype was counted many times. The chain joins TRBV19 to TRBJ1-1, with D possibly TRBD1 on 5 matching bases. Trimming left V 3 bases short and J 4 bases short, with 12 bases between. The CDR3 spans 14 residues. Germline CDR1 and CDR2: LNHDA and SQIVND (reference sequence). CDR3 in amino acids: CASSIQGRGTEAFF. In DNA form, the CDR3 reads TGTGCCAGTAGTATCCAAGGGAGGGGCACTGAAGCTTTCTTT.

This chain uses TRBV10-3 with TRBJ1-2, with D unclear. V was cut by 4 bases and J by 4 bases, with 10 bases left in between. The CDR3 is 13 residues long. The germline V gene has CDR1 ENHRY and CDR2 SYGVKD. The CDR3 nucleotides are TGTGCCATCAGTGCGGGCGGCGCCTATGGCTACACCTTC. This codes for CAISAGGAYGYTF.

J is TRBJ1-2 and V is TRBV23-1; 7 positions match TRBD1. TRBV23-1 is flagged as an ORF with uncertain function. This CDR3 has 17 amino acids. The junction had 12 bases not matched to a gene; V was cut back by 4 bases and J by 1 base. DNA for the CDR3: TGCGCCAGCAGTCGGATTTCTGAGGGGGCGCATAACTATGGCTACACCTTC. Protein sequence: CASSRISEGAHNYGYTF.

This clonotype occurred many times. The chain links TRBV20-1 to TRBJ2-5, with unresolved D. V was pared by 1 base and J by 2 bases, with 8 bases between. Germline CDR1 is DFQATT and CDR2 is SNEGSKA (reference sequence). The CDR3 extends over 13 amino acids. The CDR3 nucleotides read TGCAGTGCTAGAGGGCTGGAGCAAGAGACCCAGTACTTC. Translation gives CSARGLEQETQYF.

This clonotype was detected a few times. The chain links TRBV4-2 to TRBJ1-5; no clear D gene. The CDR3 extends over 13 amino acids. CDR1 is LGHNA and CDR2 is YNFKEQ in the germline V gene. V dropped 1 base and J dropped 6 bases, with 7 bases sitting between them. CDR3 coding DNA: TGTGCCAGCAGCCAAGCGGCCGGTCAGCCCCAGCATTTT. This encodes CASSQAAGQPQHF.

This clonotype was detected many times. The chain combines TRBV7-8 with TRBJ2-3; the D call may be TRBD1 or TRBD2 (5 bases each). The CDR3 spans 18 residues. Trimming shortened V by 7 bases and J by 2 bases, and 25 bases separated the two germline ends. Germline CDR1 and CDR2: SGHVS and FQNEAQ. Here the CDR3 DNA reads TGTGCCAGCACCGCTTTCGAAACGGGGCTACGTTCCACAGATACGCAGTATTTT. It specifies CASTAFETGLRSTDTQYF.

This clonotype was counted a few times. The chain recombines TRBV10-3 with TRBJ1-4; D ambiguous. The CDR3 has 15 amino acids. V lost 4 bases and J lost 6, with 15 bases in between. The germline gives CDR1 ENHRY, CDR2 SYGVKD. As DNA, the CDR3 is TGTGCCATCAGTGTTGACGGGATGTCGCATGAAAAACTGTTTTTT. It translates to CAISVDGMSHEKLFF.

J is TRBJ2-1 and V is TRBV28, with 9 positions matching TRBD2. With 7 bases clipped from V and 9 bases from J, the junction kept 7 bases outside the gene matches. This CDR3 is built from 13 residues. The germline V gene has CDR1 MDHEN and CDR2 SYDVKM. The DNA of the CDR3 is TGTGCCAGCAATTTTGGGACTAGCTTTGAGCAGTTCTTC. It is translated as CASNFGTSFEQFF. The whole variable domain, filled in from reference TRBV28 and TRBJ2-1, reads DVKVTQSSRYLVKRTGEKVFLECVQDMDHENMFWYRQDPGLGLRLIYFSYDVKMKEKGDIPEGYSVSREKKERFSLILESASTNQTSMYLCASNFGTSFEQFFGPGTRLTVL.